This T cell receptor (beta chain) emerged from a study of T cell repertoires in cytomegalovirus infection. Across the whole study: Signatures in public TCR beta sequences pointed to both CMV infection and matching HLA type.

Concerning this clonotype itself: No antigen is known for it.

TCRdb re-called the reads through MiXCR, storing one row per CDR3 protein. This sample has around 310,000 distinct CDR3 sequences, with 15% to 20% found just once. Points from the study as a whole: CMV carriers with the relevant HLA were identified by cumulative public TCR beta family frequency. CMV-specific HLA-C-restricted TCR beta clonotypes dominated the ex vivo response.

Germline CDR1 and CDR2: LNHDA and SQIVND (reference sequence). Trimming removed 6 bases from V and 2 bases from J; junction bases left unmatched: 6. This CDR3 spans 15 amino acids. The rearrangement uses TRBV19 and TRBJ2-5; 10 bases line up with TRBD1. The receptor comes from a human donor in good health (CMV status not recorded). Some clones in this sample may be carry-over from other donors' samples. Sequenced sample: PBMCs. The CDR3 DNA reads as TGTGCCAGTAGCCTGACAGGGGGCTCACAAGAGACCCAGTACTTC. This codes for CASSLTGGSQETQYF.